This T cell receptor beta chain was observed in a study of Ad26.COV2.S vaccination and SARS-CoV-2 variants. Study-level information: Donor allocation was to the COV1001 Ad26.COV2.S trial arm.

Treatment: 15 to 20 received Ad26.COV2.S at low or high dose, single or two shots; five or six received placebo; per-sample allocation not given. Material that was analyzed had been drawn on day 63 after the first vaccine or placebo injection. To note about this clone: Its antigen is undetermined.

Assay: immunoSEQ multiplex PCR; the TCRdb copy retains only in-frame clones and omits some. The sample consists of about 400,000 clones, about 85% of them appearing once. General study points: Vaccine recipients had higher spike-specific TCR breadth than placebo recipients.

This specimen consisted of peripheral blood, obtained in a trial of Ad26.COV2.S vaccine versus placebo. This receptor was taken from a person between 18 and 65 years old who received the Ad26.COV2.S COVID-19 vaccine or a placebo.

This CDR3 reads CASSQEYDQGWKPQHF. The CDR3 DNA follows: TGCGCCAGCAGCCAAGAATACGATCAGGGTTGGAAGCCCCAGCATTTT. The rearrangement uses TRBV4-3 and TRBJ1-5; D is possibly TRBD1 (5 bases). Germline values: CDR1 LGHNA, CDR2 YSLEER. The CDR3 runs 16 residues. V lost 0 bases, J lost 8 bases, and 17 bases lay in between.